This T cell receptor (beta chain) was documented in a study of blood T cell repertoires in COVID-19. About the study: Whether acute or convalescent, the COVID-19 samples came from the United States, Italy and Spain.

In the original processing: Estimation of nucleated cell counts relied on the amplification of reference gene primers. The assay was immunoSEQ multiplex PCR, and TCRdb's table has in-frame clones only and misses some. V, J and clone size derive from that table, while D and trimming were established from the DNA sequence. Of a few hundred thousand clones listed, about 85% were seen once; the top ten hold more than 2%. This clone was seen more than once but under ten times. Germline CDR1 is SGHDT and CDR2 is YYEEEE. Trimming took 4 bases from V and 10 from J, leaving 12 bases between them. This CDR3 has 13 residues.

The specimen was peripheral blood. The TCR originated in a man in his late teens or twenties with active or convalescent COVID-19. The chain is built from TRBV5-6 and TRBJ1-6; D is perhaps TRBD1 (5 bases). The CDR3: CASSPGLYSPLHF. The CDR3 DNA follows: TGTGCCAGCAGCCCGGGACTTTACTCACCCCTCCACTTT.